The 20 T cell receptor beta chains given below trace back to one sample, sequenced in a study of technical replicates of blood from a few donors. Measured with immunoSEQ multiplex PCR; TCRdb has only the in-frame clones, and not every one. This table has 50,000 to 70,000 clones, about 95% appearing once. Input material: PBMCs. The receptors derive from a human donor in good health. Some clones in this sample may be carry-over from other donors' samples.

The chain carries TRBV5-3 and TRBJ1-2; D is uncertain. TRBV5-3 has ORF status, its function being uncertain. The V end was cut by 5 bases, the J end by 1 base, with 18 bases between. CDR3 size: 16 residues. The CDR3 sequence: CARSPRGGLLNYGYTF. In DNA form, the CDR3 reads TGTGCCAGAAGTCCTCGTGGCGGGCTGCTTAACTATGGCTACACCTTC.

The CDR3 bases are TGTGCCAGCCTCAGACAGGCTGAAGCTTTCTTT. It codes for CASLRQAEAFF. V usage is TRBV2 and J usage is TRBJ1-1; TRBD1 is a possible D gene (6 bases). The V end lost 8 bases, the J end lost 6 bases, and 10 bases lay between the germline ends. Germline loops: CDR1 SNHLY, CDR2 FYNNEI. The CDR3 consists of 11 residues. Complete variable domain (other parts from reference TRBV2 and TRBJ1-1): EPEVTQTPSHQVTQMGQEVILRCVPISNHLYFYWYRQILGQKVEFLVSFYNNEISEKSEIFDDQFSVERPDGSNFTLKIRSTKLEDSAMYFCASLRQAEAFFGQGTRLTVV.

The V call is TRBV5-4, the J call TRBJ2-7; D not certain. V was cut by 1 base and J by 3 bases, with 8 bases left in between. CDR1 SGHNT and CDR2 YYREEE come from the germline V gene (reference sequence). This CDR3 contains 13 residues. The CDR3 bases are TGTGCCAGCAGCTTGAACAACCGCTACGAGCAGTACTTC. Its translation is CASSLNNRYEQYF. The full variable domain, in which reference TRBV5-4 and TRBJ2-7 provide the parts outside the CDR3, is ETGVTQSPTHLIKTRGQQVTLRCSSQSGHNTVSWYQQALGQGPQFIFQYYREEENGRGNFPPRFSGLQFPNYSSELNVNALELDDSALYLCASSLNNRYEQYFGPGTRLTVT.

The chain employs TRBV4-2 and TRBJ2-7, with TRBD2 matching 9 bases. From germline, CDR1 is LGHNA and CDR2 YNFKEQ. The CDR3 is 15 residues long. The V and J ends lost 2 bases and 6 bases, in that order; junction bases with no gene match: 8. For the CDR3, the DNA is TGTGCCAGCAGCCAACTCGTAGCGGGAGTGGGCGAGCAGTACTTC. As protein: CASSQLVAGVGEQYF.

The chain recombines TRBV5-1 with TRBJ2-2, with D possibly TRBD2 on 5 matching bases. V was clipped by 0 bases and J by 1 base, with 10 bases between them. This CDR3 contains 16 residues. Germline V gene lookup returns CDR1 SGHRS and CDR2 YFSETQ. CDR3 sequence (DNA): TGCGCCAGCAGCTTGGCTCCGGGATTGAACACCGGGGAGCTGTTTTTT. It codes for CASSLAPGLNTGELFF.

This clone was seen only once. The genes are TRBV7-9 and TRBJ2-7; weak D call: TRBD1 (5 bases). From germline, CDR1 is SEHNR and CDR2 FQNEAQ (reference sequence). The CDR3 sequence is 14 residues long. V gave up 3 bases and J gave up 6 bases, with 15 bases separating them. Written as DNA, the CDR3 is TGTGCCAGCAGCTTTTCAGGGTCGGTCTTCGAGCAGTACTTC. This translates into CASSFSGSVFEQYF. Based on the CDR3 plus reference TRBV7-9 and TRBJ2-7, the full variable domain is DTGVSQNPRHKITKRGQNVTFRCDPISEHNRLYWYRQTLGQGPEFLTYFQNEAQLEKSRLLSDRFSAERPKGSFSTLEIQRTEQGDSAMYLCASSFSGSVFEQYFGPGTRLTVT.

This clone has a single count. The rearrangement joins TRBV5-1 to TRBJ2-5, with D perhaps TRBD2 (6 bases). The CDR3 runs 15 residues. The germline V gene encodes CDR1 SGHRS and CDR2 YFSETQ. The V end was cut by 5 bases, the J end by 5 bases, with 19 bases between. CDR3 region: CASSLAVQSLETQYF. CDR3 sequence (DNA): TGCGCCAGCAGTTTAGCGGTTCAAAGTCTGGAGACCCAGTACTTC.

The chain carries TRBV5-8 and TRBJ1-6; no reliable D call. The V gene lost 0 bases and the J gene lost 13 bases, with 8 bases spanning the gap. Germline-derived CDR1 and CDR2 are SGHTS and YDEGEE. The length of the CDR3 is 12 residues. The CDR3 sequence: CASSLVLPPLHF. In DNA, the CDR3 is TGTGCCAGCAGCTTGGTACTGCCGCCCCTCCACTTT.

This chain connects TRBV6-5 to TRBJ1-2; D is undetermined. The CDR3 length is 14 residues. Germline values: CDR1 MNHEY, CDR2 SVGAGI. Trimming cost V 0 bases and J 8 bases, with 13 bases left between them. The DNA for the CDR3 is TGTGCCAGCAGTTACTCGGAGGCGCTCGGAGGCTACACCTTC. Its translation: CASSYSEALGGYTF.

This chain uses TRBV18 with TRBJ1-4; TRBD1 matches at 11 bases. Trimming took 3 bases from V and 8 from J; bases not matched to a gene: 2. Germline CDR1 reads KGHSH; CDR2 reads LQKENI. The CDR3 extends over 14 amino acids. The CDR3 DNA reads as TGTGCCAGCTCACCGGACAGGGGGCGCGAAAAACTGTTTTTT. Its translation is CASSPDRGREKLFF.

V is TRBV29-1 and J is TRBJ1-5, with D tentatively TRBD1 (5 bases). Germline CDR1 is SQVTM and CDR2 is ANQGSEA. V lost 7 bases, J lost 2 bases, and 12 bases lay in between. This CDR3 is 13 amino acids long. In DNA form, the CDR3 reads TGCAGCGCCAGGGTAGATGGCAATCAGCCCCAGCATTTT. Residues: CSARVDGNQPQHF.

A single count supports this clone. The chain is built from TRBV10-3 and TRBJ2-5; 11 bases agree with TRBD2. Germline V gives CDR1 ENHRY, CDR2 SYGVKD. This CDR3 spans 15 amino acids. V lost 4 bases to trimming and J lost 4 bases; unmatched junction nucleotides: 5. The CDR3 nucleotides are TGTGCCATCAGTGGGATTAGCGGGAGGGTAGAGACCCAGTACTTC. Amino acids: CAISGISGRVETQYF.

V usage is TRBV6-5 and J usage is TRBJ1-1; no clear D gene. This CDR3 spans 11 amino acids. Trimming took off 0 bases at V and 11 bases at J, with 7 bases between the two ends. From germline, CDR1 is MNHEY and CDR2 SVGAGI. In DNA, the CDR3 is TGTGCCAGCAGTTACTCCTGGGAGGCTTTCTTT. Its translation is CASSYSWEAFF.

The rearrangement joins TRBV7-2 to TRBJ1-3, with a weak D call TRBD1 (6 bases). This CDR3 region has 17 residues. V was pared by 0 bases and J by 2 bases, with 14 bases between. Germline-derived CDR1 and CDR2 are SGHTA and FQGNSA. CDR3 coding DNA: TGTGCCAGCAGCTTAGCGGCGGGGGGCTCAGCTGGAAACACCATATATTTT. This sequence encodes CASSLAAGGSAGNTIYF.

The CDR3 nucleotides read TGTGCCAGCAGTTACTCGAGGAGAAGGGAGACCCAGTACTTC. It specifies CASSYSRRRETQYF. J is TRBJ2-5 and V is TRBV6-5, with D unclear. Trimming pared 0 bases from V and 5 bases from J, leaving 10 bases between. This CDR3 has 14 amino acids. The germline V gene has CDR1 MNHEY and CDR2 SVGAGI.

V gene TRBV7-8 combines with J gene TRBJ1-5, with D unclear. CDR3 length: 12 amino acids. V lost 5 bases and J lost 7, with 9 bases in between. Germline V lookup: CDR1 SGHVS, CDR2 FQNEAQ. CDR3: CASSPTEQPQHF. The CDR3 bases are TGTGCCAGCAGCCCGACTGAACAGCCCCAGCATTTT.

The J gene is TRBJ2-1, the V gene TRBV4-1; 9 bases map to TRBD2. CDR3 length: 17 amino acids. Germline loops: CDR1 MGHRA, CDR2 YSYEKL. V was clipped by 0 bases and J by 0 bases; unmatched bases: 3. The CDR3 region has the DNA TGCGCCAGCAGCCAAGACCCTAGCGGGGACTCCTACAATGAGCAGTTCTTC. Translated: CASSQDPSGDSYNEQFF.

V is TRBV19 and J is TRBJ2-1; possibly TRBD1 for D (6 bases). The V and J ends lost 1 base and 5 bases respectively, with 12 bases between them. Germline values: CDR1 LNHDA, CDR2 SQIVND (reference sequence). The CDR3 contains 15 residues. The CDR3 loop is CASSIVAGEHNEQFF. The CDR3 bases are TGTGCCAGTAGTATAGTGGCAGGGGAACACAATGAGCAGTTCTTC.

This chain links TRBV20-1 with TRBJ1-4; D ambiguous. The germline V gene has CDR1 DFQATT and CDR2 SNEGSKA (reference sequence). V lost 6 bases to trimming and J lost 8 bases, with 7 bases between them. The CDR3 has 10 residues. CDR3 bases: TGCAGTGCCGGAGGGGAAAAACTGTTTTTT. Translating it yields CSAGGEKLFF.

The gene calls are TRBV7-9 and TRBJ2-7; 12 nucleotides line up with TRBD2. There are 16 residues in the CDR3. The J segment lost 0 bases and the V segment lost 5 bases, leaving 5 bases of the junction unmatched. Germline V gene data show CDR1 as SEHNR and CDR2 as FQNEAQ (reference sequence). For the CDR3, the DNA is TGTGCCAGCAGCCCAAGGACTAGCGGGGCCTCCTACGAGCAGTACTTC. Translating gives CASSPRTSGASYEQYF.